The rows below give T cell receptor beta chains drawn from one sample of a study of blood T cell repertoires in COVID-19. Measured with immunoSEQ multiplex PCR; TCRdb has only the in-frame clones, and not every one. The sample yields approximately 110,000 clones, about 75% seen once. Sequencing was done on a sample of peripheral blood. The receptors come from a man of 80 years or more with acute or convalescent COVID-19. CDR3s include the opening cysteine and the closing phenylalanine or tryptophan. Each record gives: CDR3 DNA, CDR3 protein, J gene, clone size, CDR3 length, D gene, V gene. A D gene is named only where the DNA matches it firmly. A row's size may be missing; if present it is once, few, many or a size class.

TGTGCCAGCAGTTTAGGCCTTGGGCCCGCAGATACGCAGTATTTT	CASSLGLGPADTQYF	TRBJ2-3	NA	15	NA	TRBV27
TGTGCCAGCAGTTACTCCTTAGCGGGACTACTCCAAGAGACCCAGTACTTC	CASSYSLAGLLQETQYF	TRBJ2-5	NA	17	TRBD2	TRBV6-2/TRBV6-3
TGTGCCAGCAGCCGGCTAGCGGGAGGCGAGCAGTACTTC	CASSRLAGGEQYF	TRBJ2-7	few	13	TRBD2	TRBV27
TGTGCCAGCAGCTTAGGCCTAGCGGGAGGGCGTAGGAATGAGCAGTTCTTC	CASSLGLAGGRRNEQFF	TRBJ2-1	NA	17	TRBD2	TRBV7-3
TGCGCCAGCAGCCAAGACGGACTCGGGGAGCTGTTTTTT	CASSQDGLGELFF	TRBJ2-2	many	13	NA	TRBV4-3
TGTGCCAGCAGCCCCCAGACAGGGTCGTGGACAGATACGCAGTATTTT	CASSPQTGSWTDTQYF	TRBJ2-3	NA	16	TRBD1	TRBV3-1/TRBV3-2
TGTGCCAGCAGCCCAACCGGAAGGGGGCGAAGGAACACTGAAGCTTTCTTT	CASSPTGRGRRNTEAFF	TRBJ1-1	NA	17	TRBD1	TRBV7-9
TGTGCCAGCAGTACTAGCGGGAGGGGAGATACGCAGTATTTT	CASSTSGRGDTQYF	TRBJ2-3	NA	14	NA	TRBV21-1
TGTGCCTGGAGTGTACGGGGTGGCTACACCTTC	CAWSVRGGYTF	TRBJ1-2	NA	11	NA	TRBV30
TGTGCCAGCAGTTCGATCCGACTAGCGGGAGGGCACTACGAGCAGTACTTC	CASSSIRLAGGHYEQYF	TRBJ2-7	NA	17	TRBD2	TRBV27
TGTGCCACCAGTGATTTGGGACAGGGGGCTGTCGGGGAGCTGTTTTTT	CATSDLGQGAVGELFF	TRBJ2-2	NA	16	TRBD1	TRBV24-1
TGTGCCAGCAGCTTACGGGACAGGGGGCACAATGAGCAGTTCTTC	CASSLRDRGHNEQFF	TRBJ2-1	once	15	TRBD1	TRBV7-9
TGTGCCAGCAGCCTCGACTACCTCACAGATACGCAGTATTTT	CASSLDYLTDTQYF	TRBJ2-3	NA	14	NA	TRBV11-3
TGTGCCAGCAGCCAAGGGCAGCGTCAAGCTTTCTTT	CASSQGQRQAFF	TRBJ1-1	NA	12	NA	TRBV3-1/TRBV3-2
TGTGCCAGCAGGACCGACAGAGATTCACCCCTCCACTTT	CASRTDRDSPLHF	TRBJ1-6	NA	13	NA	TRBV2
TGTGCCAGCAGCTTATCGGGACAGGGATCCACTGAAGCTTTCTTT	CASSLSGQGSTEAFF	TRBJ1-1	NA	15	TRBD1	TRBV11-2
TGTGCCAGCAGCCAAGACACGCGATCTGGAAACACCATATATTTT	CASSQDTRSGNTIYF	TRBJ1-3	few	15	NA	TRBV3-1/TRBV3-2
TGTGCCAGCGATGGGACAGGGGGAAACTATGGCTACACCTTC	CASDGTGGNYGYTF	TRBJ1-2	once	14	TRBD1	TRBV2
TGTGCCAGTAGTATCCCGTTAAGCGGGCGAAGCACCGGGGAGCTGTTTTTT	CASSIPLSGRSTGELFF	TRBJ2-2	NA	17	NA	TRBV19
TGTGCCAGCACCTTAGCGGGAGGTTACAATGAGCAGTTCTTC	CASTLAGGYNEQFF	TRBJ2-1	NA	14	TRBD2	TRBV7-9
TGCGCCAGCAGCCAAGGGGGGACTAGCGTCTACGAGCAGTACTTC	CASSQGGTSVYEQYF	TRBJ2-7	NA	15	TRBD2	TRBV4-3
TGTACCAGCAGAGACAGGGGGCTCAGCGAGCAGTACTTC	CTSRDRGLSEQYF	TRBJ2-7	NA	13	TRBD1	TRBV6-5
TGTGCCAGTAAGGCTAGCGGGAGCTACGAGCAGTACTTC	CASKASGSYEQYF	TRBJ2-7	once	13	TRBD2	TRBV19
TGTGCTAGTGGCGCTCGGGGTGCGAGGAAGTTCTTC	CASGARGARKFF	TRBJ2-1	NA	12	NA	TRBV12-5
TGTGCCCGCAGCGGACTAGCGGGAGGGGGGGGGATGTACCAAGAGACCCAGTACTTC	CARSGLAGGGGMYQETQYF	TRBJ2-5	NA	19	TRBD2	TRBV6-2/TRBV6-3
TGTGCCAGCAGCCTTAACGGACTGCCGGGGGAGCTGTTTTTT	CASSLNGLPGELFF	TRBJ2-2	NA	14	NA	TRBV9
TGTGCCAGTATATCGGGTGACCTGAACACTGAAGCTTTCTTT	CASISGDLNTEAFF	TRBJ1-1	few	14	NA	TRBV19
TGTGCCAGCAGTTTATCGATGGCAGGGGGCTACCAAGAGACCCAGTACTTC	CASSLSMAGGYQETQYF	TRBJ2-5	NA	17	TRBD1	TRBV27
TGTGCCAGCAGTCCCGCCTTAGCCGGGGCCAACGTCCTGACTTTC	CASSPALAGANVLTF	TRBJ2-6	NA	15	NA	TRBV27
TGTGCCAGCAGCTTAGAGGGCAGGGGTATTGCTGAAGCTTTCTTT	CASSLEGRGIAEAFF	TRBJ1-1	NA	15	NA	TRBV7-2
TGCGCCAGCAGCCAAGTACCGGGACATCGAGCTTTCTTT	CASSQVPGHRAFF	TRBJ1-1	NA	13	NA	TRBV4-1
TGTGCCAGCAGCTTGGCGCTTCAGAACAATGAGCAGTTCTTC	CASSLALQNNEQFF	TRBJ2-1	NA	14	NA	TRBV5-4
TGTGCCAGCAGCTTGTATCAGGATTTTTACAATGAGCAGTTCTTC	CASSLYQDFYNEQFF	TRBJ2-1	few	15	NA	TRBV5-4
TGTGCCAGCACGCAGCTAGCGGGAGGGGTCAATGAGCAGTTCTTC	CASTQLAGGVNEQFF	TRBJ2-1	few	15	TRBD2	TRBV7-9
TGTGCCAGCAGCCCGGGGGGTAGTGGCTACACCTTC	CASSPGGSGYTF	TRBJ1-2	NA	12	NA	TRBV6-5
TGTGCCAGCAGCTTTGGACTGTTCACCGGGGAGCTGTTTTTT	CASSFGLFTGELFF	TRBJ2-2	NA	14	NA	TRBV5-4
TGTGCCAGCAGCCCAGATTCACCCCTCCACTTT	CASSPDSPLHF	TRBJ1-6	few	11	NA	TRBV2
TGTGCCAGCAGTTGGTCGCAGGACTCCGGGGAGCAGTACTTC	CASSWSQDSGEQYF	TRBJ2-7	NA	14	NA	TRBV6-5
TGTGCCAGCAGCTTTTATGGGGGGTCTAACTATGGCTACACCTTC	CASSFYGGSNYGYTF	TRBJ1-2	NA	15	NA	TRBV5-6
TGCGCCAGCAGCTTCCAACTTACTGGGGCCAACGTCCTGACTTTC	CASSFQLTGANVLTF	TRBJ2-6	few	15	NA	TRBV5-1
TGTGCCAGCAGTTTCGTGTTTGAAGCTTTCTTT	CASSFVFEAFF	TRBJ1-1	NA	11	NA	TRBV2
TGTGCCAGCAGCTCGGCTAGCGGGAGGAGAAGCGGGGAGCTGTTTTTT	CASSSASGRRSGELFF	TRBJ2-2	NA	16	TRBD2	TRBV5-4
TGTGCCAGCAGGAGATCCAATTCACCCCTCCACTTT	CASRRSNSPLHF	TRBJ1-6	few	12	NA	TRBV6-5
TGTGCCAGCAGTTCCCTAGGTGAGCGGGCAACCTACGAGCAGTACTTC	CASSSLGERATYEQYF	TRBJ2-7	NA	16	NA	TRBV6-2/TRBV6-3
TGTGCCATCAGAAGCGCTACGGACAGCTACGAGCAGTACTTC	CAIRSATDSYEQYF	TRBJ2-7	NA	14	NA	TRBV10-3
TGTGCCAGCAGCCTAGGAGGCGGGGTTGTTGAAAAACTGTTTTTT	CASSLGGGVVEKLFF	TRBJ1-4	few	15	NA	TRBV7-2
TGTGCCAGCAGTTACAGGGGGGAGGGCCAGCCCCAGCATTTT	CASSYRGEGQPQHF	TRBJ1-5	NA	14	NA	TRBV6-6
TGTGCCAGCAGCCCGGGGACTAGCGGGAGGGCCACAGATACGCAGTATTTT	CASSPGTSGRATDTQYF	TRBJ2-3	NA	17	TRBD2	TRBV9
TGTGCCAGCAGCCCGACGGACAGCGCCTACGAGCAGTACTTC	CASSPTDSAYEQYF	TRBJ2-7	many	14	NA	TRBV9
TGCGCCAGCAGCTTGGCCGAGTTCTATTACAATGAGCAGTTCTTC	CASSLAEFYYNEQFF	TRBJ2-1	NA	15	NA	TRBV5-1